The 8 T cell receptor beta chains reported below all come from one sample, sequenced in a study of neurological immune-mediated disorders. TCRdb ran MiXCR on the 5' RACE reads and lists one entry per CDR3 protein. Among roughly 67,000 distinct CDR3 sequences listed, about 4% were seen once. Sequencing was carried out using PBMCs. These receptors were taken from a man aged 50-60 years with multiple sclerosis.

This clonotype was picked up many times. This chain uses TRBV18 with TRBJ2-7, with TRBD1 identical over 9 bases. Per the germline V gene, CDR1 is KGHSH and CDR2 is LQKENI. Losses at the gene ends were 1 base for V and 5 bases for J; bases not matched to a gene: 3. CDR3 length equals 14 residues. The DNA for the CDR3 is TGTGCCAGCTCACCACAGGGACAGGGCAACGAGCAGTACTTC. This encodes CASSPQGQGNEQYF.

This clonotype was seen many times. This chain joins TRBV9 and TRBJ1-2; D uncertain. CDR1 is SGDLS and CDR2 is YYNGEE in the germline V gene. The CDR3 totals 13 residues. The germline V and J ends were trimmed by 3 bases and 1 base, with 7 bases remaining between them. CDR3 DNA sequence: TGTGCCAGCAGCGATAATTATAACTATGGCTACACCTTC. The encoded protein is CASSDNYNYGYTF.

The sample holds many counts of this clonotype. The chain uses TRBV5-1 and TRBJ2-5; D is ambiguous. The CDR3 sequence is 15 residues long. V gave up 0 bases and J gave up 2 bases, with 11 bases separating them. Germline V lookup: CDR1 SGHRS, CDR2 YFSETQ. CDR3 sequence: CASSLVGSPQETQYF. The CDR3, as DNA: TGCGCCAGCAGCTTGGTTGGGTCTCCGCAAGAGACCCAGTACTTC. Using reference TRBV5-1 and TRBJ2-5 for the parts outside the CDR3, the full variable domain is KAGVTQTPRYLIKTRGQQVTLSCSPISGHRSVSWYQQTPGQGLQFLFEYFSETQRNKGNFPGRFSGRQFSNSRSEMNVSTLELGDSALYLCASSLVGSPQETQYFGPGTRLLVL.

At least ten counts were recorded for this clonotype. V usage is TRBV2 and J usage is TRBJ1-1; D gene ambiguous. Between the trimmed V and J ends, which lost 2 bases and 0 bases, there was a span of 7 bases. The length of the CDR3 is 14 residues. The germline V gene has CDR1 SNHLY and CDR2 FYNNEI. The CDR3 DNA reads TGTGCCAGCAGTGAACGCCAGATGAACACTGAAGCTTTCTTT. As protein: CASSERQMNTEAFF.

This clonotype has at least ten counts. The CDR3 nucleotides are TGTGCCAGCAGCTCCTCAGGCATCAATCAGCCCCAGCATTTT. Its translation: CASSSSGINQPQHF. The genes are TRBV7-2 and TRBJ1-5; D gene uncertain. The CDR3 is 14 residues long. V was cut by 4 bases and J by 3 bases, with 10 bases left in between. The V gene's germline CDR1 is SGHTA and CDR2 FQGNSA.

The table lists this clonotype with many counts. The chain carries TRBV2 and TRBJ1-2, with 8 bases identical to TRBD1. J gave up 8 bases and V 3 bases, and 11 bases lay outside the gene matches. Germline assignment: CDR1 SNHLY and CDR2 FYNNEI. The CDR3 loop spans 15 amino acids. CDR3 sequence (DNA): TGTGCCAGCAGTGAGTCCGCGACAGGGGTAGGCGGCTACACCTTC. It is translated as CASSESATGVGGYTF.

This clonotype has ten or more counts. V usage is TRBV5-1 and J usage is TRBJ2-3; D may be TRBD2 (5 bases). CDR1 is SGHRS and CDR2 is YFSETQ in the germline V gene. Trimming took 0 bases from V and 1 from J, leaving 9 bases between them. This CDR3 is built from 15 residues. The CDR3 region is CASSLEDGGTDTQYF. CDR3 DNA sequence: TGCGCCAGCAGCTTGGAGGACGGGGGCACAGATACGCAGTATTTT.

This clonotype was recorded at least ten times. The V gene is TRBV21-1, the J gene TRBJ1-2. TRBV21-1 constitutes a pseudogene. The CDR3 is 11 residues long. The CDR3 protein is CASNWCHGYTF. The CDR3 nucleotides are TGTGCCAGCAACTGGTGTCATGGCTACACCTTC.